The 18 T cell receptor beta chains reported below all come from one sample, sequenced in a study of Tregs in tolerant kidney transplant recipients. This table comes from immunoSEQ multiplex PCR, and its TCRdb copy is limited to in-frame clones, with some not included. The sample contains 90,000 or so clones, approximately 93% of which appear only once. The nonmyeloablative bone marrow transplants came from related graft donors, with transient mixed chimerism. Material: CD4+ T cells from blood (PBMCs), obtained 12 months after the transplant. Source of these receptors: a human patient who received a combined kidney and bone marrow transplant. Some T cells may arise from the graft donor.

The rearrangement joins TRBV11-3 to TRBJ2-5; TRBD1 might be the D (6 bases). The CDR3 has 17 residues. Per germline, CDR1 SGHNT and CDR2 YENEEA. Deletions cut 1 base from V and 0 bases from J, with 15 bases between. The CDR3 spells CASSLGQDKMYQETQYF. The CDR3 nucleotides read TGTGCCAGCAGCTTAGGACAGGATAAAATGTACCAAGAGACCCAGTACTTC.

The chain combines TRBV4-1 with TRBJ1-5; D possibly corresponds to TRBD1 (6 bases). CDR3 size: 14 residues. The V gene's germline CDR1 is MGHRA and CDR2 YSYEKL. V was clipped by 0 bases and J by 5 bases, with 8 bases between them. Here the CDR3 reads CASSQDGTHQPQHF. The CDR3, as DNA: TGCGCCAGCAGCCAAGATGGGACACATCAGCCCCAGCATTTT.

The rearrangement links TRBV7-9 to TRBJ1-4, with a weak D call TRBD1 (6 bases). CDR1 and CDR2 from the germline V gene are SEHNR and FQNEAQ (reference sequence). V was clipped by 4 bases and J by 8 bases, with 14 bases between them. The CDR3 loop spans 14 amino acids. The DNA for the CDR3 is TGTGCCAGCAGCTGGACAGAGGTTAGAGAAAAACTGTTTTTT. Residues: CASSWTEVREKLFF.

This clone appeared once. DNA of the CDR3: TGTGCCAGCAGGAGGGCCGGGACCGGGGAGCTGTTTTTT. This codes for CASRRAGTGELFF. This chain uses TRBV28 with TRBJ2-2, with D possibly being TRBD2 (5 bases). CDR1 MDHEN and CDR2 SYDVKM come from the germline V gene. V was pared by 6 bases and J by 5 bases, with 10 bases between. CDR3 length equals 13 residues.

Turning to this clone: Other DNA sequences of this sample code for an identical CDR3. The V call is TRBV28, the J call TRBJ1-6; no clear D gene. Trimming left V 6 bases short and J 4 bases short, with 7 bases between. The CDR3 loop spans 13 amino acids. Germline V gene data show CDR1 as MDHEN and CDR2 as SYDVKM. CDR3 in amino acids: CASRVGYNSPLHF. The CDR3 nucleotides are TGTGCCAGCAGGGTCGGGTATAATTCACCCCTCCACTTT. Complete variable domain (other parts from reference TRBV28 and TRBJ1-6): DVKVTQSSRYLVKRTGEKVFLECVQDMDHENMFWYRQDPGLGLRLIYFSYDVKMKEKGDIPEGYSVSREKKERFSLILESASTNQTSMYLCASRVGYNSPLHFGNGTRLTVT.

The rearrangement joins TRBV30 to TRBJ2-1; TRBD2 matches at 12 bases. This CDR3 region has 18 residues. With V trimmed by 4 bases and J by 4 bases, 14 bases remained unmatched. Germline V gene sequence: CDR1 GTSNPN, CDR2 SVGIG (reference sequence). The CDR3 DNA sequence: TGTGCCTGGACTAGGGACACCAGGACTAGCGGGGCATACAATGAGCAGTTCTTC. Translated: CAWTRDTRTSGAYNEQFF.

The chain carries TRBV9 and TRBJ2-1; 9 nucleotides align to TRBD2. This CDR3 has 15 amino acids. CDR1 and CDR2 (germline): SGDLS, YYNGEE. After removal of 4 bases from V and 4 bases from J, the junction contained 6 bases not matched to a gene. This chain's CDR3 is CASSSRLAEYNEQFF. The CDR3 DNA is TGTGCCAGCAGCTCCCGACTAGCGGAGTACAATGAGCAGTTCTTC. Full variable domain (missing parts from reference TRBV9 and TRBJ2-1): DSGVTQTPKHLITATGQRVTLRCSPRSGDLSVYWYQQSLDQGLQFLIQYYNGEERAKGNILERFSAQQFPDLHSELNLSSLELGDSALYFCASSSRLAEYNEQFFGPGTRLTVL.

This chain connects TRBV4-3 to TRBJ2-1, with D uncertain. The CDR3 is 17 residues long. The ends were cut back, 2 bases at V and 2 bases at J, with 16 bases in the middle. CDR1 LGHNA and CDR2 YSLEER come from the germline V gene. The CDR3 coding sequence is TGCGCCAGCAGCCAACAACCCCAGGCTAATACCTACAATGAGCAGTTCTTC. Protein: CASSQQPQANTYNEQFF.

In regard to this clone: At one end the junction does not follow the germline gene, possibly because of a read error. The sample has other DNA sequences that encode this CDR3 too. This chain uses TRBV5-8 with TRBJ1-6; D unclear. This CDR3 has 14 amino acids. Germline V CDR1 and CDR2: SGHTS, YDEGEE. The CDR3 sequence: CASSSWNSNSPLHF. The CDR3 DNA is TGTGCCAGCAGCTCCTGGAACAGCAATTCCCCCCTCCACTTT.

The rearrangement uses TRBV2 and TRBJ1-1; D unclear. The CDR3 has 12 residues. The V end lost 5 bases, the J end lost 3 bases, and 7 bases lay between the germline ends. Germline loops: CDR1 SNHLY, CDR2 FYNNEI. The DNA of the CDR3 is TGTGCCAGCAGTCACTTGGACACTGAAGCTTTCTTT. Translating it yields CASSHLDTEAFF.

This chain connects TRBV10-3 to TRBJ2-7; perhaps TRBD2 as D (5 bases). In germline, CDR1 is ENHRY, CDR2 SYGVKD. V was clipped by 4 bases and J by 11 bases, with 21 bases between them. This CDR3 contains 14 residues. The CDR3 DNA follows: TGTGCCATCAGTGTCGGACTCTCCCCCTTAGTAAAGTACTTC. Its translation: CAISVGLSPLVKYF.

The genes are TRBV19 and TRBJ1-2; 8 nucleotides align to TRBD1. Trimming at V came to 7 bases and at J to 0 bases, leaving 4 bases not matched to a gene. CDR1 is LNHDA and CDR2 is SQIVND in the germline V gene (reference sequence). This CDR3 contains 14 residues. The CDR3 region has the DNA TGTGCCAGTATTCGGACAGGGTCTAACTATGGCTACACCTTC. It translates to CASIRTGSNYGYTF.

For the CDR3, the DNA is TGTGCCAGCAGCTCCATGGCGGGATTGAACACCGGGGAGCTGTTTTTT. This codes for CASSSMAGLNTGELFF. The chain links TRBV7-9 to TRBJ2-2; weak D call: TRBD2 (6 bases). The CDR3 has 16 residues. The V and J ends lost 4 bases and 1 base respectively, with 13 bases between them. Germline assignment: CDR1 SEHNR and CDR2 FQNEAQ (reference sequence).

This chain joins TRBV6-1 and TRBJ2-7; 8 nucleotides agree with TRBD1. J was trimmed by 1 base and V by 4 bases; bases with no gene match: 6. The CDR3 contains 15 residues. Germline CDR1 is MNHNS and CDR2 is SASEGT. CDR3 amino acids: CASSGRGLVSYEQYF. The CDR3, as DNA: TGTGCCAGCAGTGGCAGGGGGCTGGTATCCTACGAGCAGTACTTC.

The gene calls are TRBV4-3 and TRBJ2-7, with D unresolved. V shed 0 bases and J shed 1 base, with 13 bases lying between them. The CDR3 extends over 16 amino acids. Germline CDR1 and CDR2: LGHNA and YSLEER. The CDR3 bases are TGCGCCAGCAGCCAAGATAGGAGCAGATGGTCCTACGAGCAGTACTTC. It is translated as CASSQDRSRWSYEQYF.

This sequence joins TRBV15 and TRBJ1-2; TRBD1 agrees at 9 bases. The CDR3 spans 13 residues. Trimming cost V 7 bases and J 5 bases; bases outside gene matches: 5. Germline CDR1 reads LNHNV; CDR2 reads YYDKDF (reference sequence). The CDR3 is CATKGQGRYGYTF. CDR3 in DNA: TGTGCCACCAAAGGACAGGGGCGGTATGGCTACACCTTC.

CDR3 sequence (DNA): TGTGCCTGGACCGACAATTCCTATGGCTACACCTTC. It encodes CAWTDNSYGYTF. V gene TRBV30 combines with J gene TRBJ1-2; D not resolved. V shed 4 bases and J shed 4 bases, with 10 bases lying between them. Germline V gives CDR1 GTSNPN, CDR2 SVGIG (reference sequence). The CDR3 covers 12 residues.

The rearrangement joins TRBV28 to TRBJ1-2; no definite D call. This CDR3 is built from 15 residues. Germline V CDR1 and CDR2: MDHEN, SYDVKM. Trimming removed 5 bases at V and 4 bases at J, with 17 bases between. CDR3 protein: CASSAYAGRGYGYTF. The DNA of the CDR3 is TGTGCCAGCAGTGCATACGCGGGTCGGGGCTATGGCTACACCTTC.